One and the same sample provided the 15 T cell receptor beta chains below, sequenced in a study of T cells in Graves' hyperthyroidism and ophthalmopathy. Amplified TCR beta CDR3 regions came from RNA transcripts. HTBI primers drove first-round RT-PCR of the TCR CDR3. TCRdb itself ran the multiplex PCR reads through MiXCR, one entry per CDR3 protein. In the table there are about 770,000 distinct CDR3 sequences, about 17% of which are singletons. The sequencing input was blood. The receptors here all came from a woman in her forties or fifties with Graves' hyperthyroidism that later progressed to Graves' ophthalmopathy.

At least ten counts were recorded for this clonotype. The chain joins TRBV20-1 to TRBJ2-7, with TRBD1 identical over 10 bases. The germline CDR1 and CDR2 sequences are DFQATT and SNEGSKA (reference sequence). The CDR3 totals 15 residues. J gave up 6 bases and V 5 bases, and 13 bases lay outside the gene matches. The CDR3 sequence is CSAPPAGTGVPEQYF. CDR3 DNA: TGCAGTGCTCCGCCGGCCGGGACAGGGGTGCCCGAGCAGTACTTC.

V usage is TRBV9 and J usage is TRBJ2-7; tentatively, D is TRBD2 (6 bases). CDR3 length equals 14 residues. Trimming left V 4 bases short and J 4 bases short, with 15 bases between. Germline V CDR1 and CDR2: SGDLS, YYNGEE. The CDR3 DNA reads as TGTGCCAGCAGCCGACGGGACTCAACTTACGAGCAGTACTTC. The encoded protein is CASSRRDSTYEQYF.

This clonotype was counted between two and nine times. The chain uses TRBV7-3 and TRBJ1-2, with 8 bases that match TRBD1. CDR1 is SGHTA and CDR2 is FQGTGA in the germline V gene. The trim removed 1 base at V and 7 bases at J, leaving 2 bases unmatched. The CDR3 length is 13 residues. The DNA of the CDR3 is TGTGCCAGCAGCTTAAATCAGGGGGCTGGCTACACCTTC. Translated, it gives CASSLNQGAGYTF.

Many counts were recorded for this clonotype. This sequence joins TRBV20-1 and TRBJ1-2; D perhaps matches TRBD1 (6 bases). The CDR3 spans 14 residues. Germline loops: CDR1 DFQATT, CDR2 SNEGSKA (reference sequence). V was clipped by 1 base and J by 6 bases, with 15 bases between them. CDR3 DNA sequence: TGCAGTGCTAGAGCCAGGGGACCTGATGATGGCTACACCTTC. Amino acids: CSARARGPDDGYTF.

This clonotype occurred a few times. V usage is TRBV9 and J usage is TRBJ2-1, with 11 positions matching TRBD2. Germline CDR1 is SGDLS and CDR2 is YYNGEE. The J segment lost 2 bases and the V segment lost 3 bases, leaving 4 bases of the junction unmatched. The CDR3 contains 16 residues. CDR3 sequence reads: CASSAQTSGAYNEQFF. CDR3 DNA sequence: TGTGCCAGCAGCGCCCAGACTAGCGGGGCCTACAATGAGCAGTTCTTC.

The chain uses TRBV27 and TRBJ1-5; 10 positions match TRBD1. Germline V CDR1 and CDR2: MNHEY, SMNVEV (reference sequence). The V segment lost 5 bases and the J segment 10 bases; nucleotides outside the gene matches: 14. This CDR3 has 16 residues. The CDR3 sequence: CASSIFGQGGFYPQHF. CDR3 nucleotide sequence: TGTGCCAGCAGTATATTCGGACAGGGGGGGTTTTATCCCCAGCATTTT.

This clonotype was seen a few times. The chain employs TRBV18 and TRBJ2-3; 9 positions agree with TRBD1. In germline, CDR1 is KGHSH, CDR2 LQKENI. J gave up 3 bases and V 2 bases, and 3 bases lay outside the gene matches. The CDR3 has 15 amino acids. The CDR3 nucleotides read TGTGCCAGCTCACCAAGGGACAGGGAGACAGATACGCAGTATTTT. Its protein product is CASSPRDRETDTQYF.

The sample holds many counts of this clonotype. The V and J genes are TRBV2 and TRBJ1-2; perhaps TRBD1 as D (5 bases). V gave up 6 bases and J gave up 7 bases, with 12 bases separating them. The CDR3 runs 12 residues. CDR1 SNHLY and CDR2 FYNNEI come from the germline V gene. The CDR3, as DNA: TGTGCCAGCAGGCAGGGCCCTCGTGGCTACACCTTC. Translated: CASRQGPRGYTF.

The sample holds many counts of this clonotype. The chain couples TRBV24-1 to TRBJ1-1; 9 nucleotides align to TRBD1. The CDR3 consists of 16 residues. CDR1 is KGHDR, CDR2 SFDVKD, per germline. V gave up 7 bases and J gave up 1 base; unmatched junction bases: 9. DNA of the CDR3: TGTGCCACCAGGGAAGGACAGGGGTTTGGGAACACTGAAGCTTTCTTT. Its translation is CATREGQGFGNTEAFF.

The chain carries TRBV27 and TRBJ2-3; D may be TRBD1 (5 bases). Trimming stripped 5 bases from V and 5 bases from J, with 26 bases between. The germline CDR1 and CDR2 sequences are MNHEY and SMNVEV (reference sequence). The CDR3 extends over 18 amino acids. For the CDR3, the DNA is TGTGCCAGCAGTGACGATGGGGCGGCGTACTTATTAGGAGATACGCAGTATTTT. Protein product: CASSDDGAAYLLGDTQYF.

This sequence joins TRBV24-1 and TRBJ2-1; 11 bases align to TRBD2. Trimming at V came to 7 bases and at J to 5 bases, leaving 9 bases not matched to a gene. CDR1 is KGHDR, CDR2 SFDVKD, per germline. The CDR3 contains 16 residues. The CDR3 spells CATRRPGTSGNNEQFF. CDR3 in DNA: TGTGCCACCAGGAGACCCGGGACTAGCGGAAACAATGAGCAGTTCTTC.

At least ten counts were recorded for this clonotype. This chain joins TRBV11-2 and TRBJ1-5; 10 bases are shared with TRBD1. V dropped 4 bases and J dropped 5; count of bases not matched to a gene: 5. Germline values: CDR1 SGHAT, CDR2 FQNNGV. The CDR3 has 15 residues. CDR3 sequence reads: CASSSGTGVDQPQHF. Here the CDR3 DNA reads TGTGCCAGCAGCTCCGGGACAGGGGTCGATCAGCCCCAGCATTTT.

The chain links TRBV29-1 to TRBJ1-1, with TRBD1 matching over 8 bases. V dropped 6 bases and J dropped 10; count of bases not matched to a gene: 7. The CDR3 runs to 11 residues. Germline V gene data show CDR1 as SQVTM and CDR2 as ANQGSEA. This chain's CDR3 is CSVLQDRVAFF. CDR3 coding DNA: TGCAGCGTGTTACAGGACAGGGTAGCTTTCTTT.

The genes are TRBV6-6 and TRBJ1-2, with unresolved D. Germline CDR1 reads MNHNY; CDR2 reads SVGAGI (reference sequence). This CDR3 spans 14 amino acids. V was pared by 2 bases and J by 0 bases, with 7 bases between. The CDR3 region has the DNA TGTGCCAGCAGTTACCGGGGTTCTAACTATGGCTACACCTTC. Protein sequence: CASSYRGSNYGYTF.

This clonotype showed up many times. The CDR3 DNA follows: TGCGCCAGCAGCCAAGGAGACGGGCAGGTTACCGCTTTCTTT. Encoded protein: CASSQGDGQVTAFF. This chain connects TRBV4-1 to TRBJ1-1, with unresolved D. There are 14 residues in the CDR3. Between the trimmed V and J ends, which lost 1 base and 11 bases, there was a span of 17 bases. Germline loops: CDR1 MGHRA, CDR2 YSYEKL.